This TCR beta chain was profiled in a study of PD-1 blockade in classical Hodgkin lymphoma. The repertoire was sequenced with immunoSEQ multiplex PCR; TCRdb's copy has only in-frame clones and lacks some. The table lists more than 30,000 clones, 76% of them singletons, with 16% in the top ten. In every patient, relapse followed autologous stem cell transplantation, while exposure to brentuximab vedotin differed. Relapsed/refractory classical Hodgkin lymphoma patients had complete, partial or progressive responses. The CDR3 has 10 residues. General study findings and limits: Reported findings placed baseline TCR diversity lower in newly diagnosed patients (compared with healthy donors). Complete responders' baseline diversity resembled that of newly diagnosed patients.

The sample holds a few counts of this clone. What it binds is not known. This TCR was recovered from a human donor with classical Hodgkin lymphoma. The V gene is TRBV21-1, the J gene TRBJ1-2. TRBV21-1 is designated a pseudogene. Sequencing was performed on peripheral blood mononuclear cells (PBMCs), taken before the second cycle of nivolumab. CDR3 nucleotides: TGTGCCAGCAAGGAGAGAGGTTACACCTTC. It codes for CASKERGYTF.